This T cell receptor beta chain was retrieved from a study of OX40 agonist ivuxolimab in advanced cancers. The CDR3 loop spans 14 amino acids. The V end was cut by 1 base, the J end by 0 bases, with 6 bases between. Germline CDR1 is SGHTA and CDR2 is FQGNSA. TCRdb keeps only in-frame clones here, not all; method: immunoSEQ multiplex PCR. The sample includes 55,000 to 75,000 clones, roughly 80% of them seen just once. This clonotype originated in an adult with an advanced solid tumor such as melanoma, head and neck, liver or kidney cancer. Sequenced material: CD4+ or CD8+ T cells sorted from blood, taken in a trial of the OX40 agonist ivuxolimab. The chain employs TRBV7-2 and TRBJ2-5; D ambiguous. This chain's CDR3 is CASSLGGNQETQYF. In DNA form, the CDR3 reads TGTGCCAGCAGCTTAGGCGGCAACCAAGAGACCCAGTACTTC.